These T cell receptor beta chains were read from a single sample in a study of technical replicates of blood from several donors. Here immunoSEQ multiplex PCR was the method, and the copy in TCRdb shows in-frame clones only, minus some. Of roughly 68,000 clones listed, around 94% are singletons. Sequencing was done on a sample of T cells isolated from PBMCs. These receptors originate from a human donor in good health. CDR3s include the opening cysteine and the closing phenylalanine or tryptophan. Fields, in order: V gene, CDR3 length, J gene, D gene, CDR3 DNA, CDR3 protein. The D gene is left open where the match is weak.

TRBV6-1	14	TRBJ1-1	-	TGTGCCAGCAGCCTGACAGAGTTAAACACTGAAGCTTTCTTT	CASSLTELNTEAFF
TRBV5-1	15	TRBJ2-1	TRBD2	TGCGCCAGCAGCTCCGGACTAGCGCCCTTCCATGAGCAGTTCTTC	CASSSGLAPFHEQFF
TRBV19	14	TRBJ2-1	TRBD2	TGTGCCAGTACTAGCGGGAGTTGGGGGCCGGAGCAGTTCTTC	CASTSGSWGPEQFF
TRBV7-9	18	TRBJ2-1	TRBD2	TGTGCCAGCAGCTTAGGACTAGCGTTGGAGAGCTCCTACAATGAGCAGTTCTTC	CASSLGLALESSYNEQFF
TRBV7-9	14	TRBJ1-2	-	TGTGCCAGCAGCTTAGTTGGGGCGGCTCATGGCTACACCTTC	CASSLVGAAHGYTF
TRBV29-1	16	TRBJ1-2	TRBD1	TGCAGCGTTGATCGGCTCCGGACAGGGGGCGCCGATGGCTACACCTTC	CSVDRLRTGGADGYTF
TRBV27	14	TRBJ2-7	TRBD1	TGTGCCAGCAGTTCCGGGACAGGGGGCCACGAGCAGTACTTC	CASSSGTGGHEQYF
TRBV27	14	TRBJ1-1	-	TGTGCCAGCAAATGGGGGCCTGGGAACACTGAAGCTTTCTTT	CASKWGPGNTEAFF
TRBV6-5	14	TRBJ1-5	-	TGTGCCAGCAGTTCAGTTTATAGCAATCAGCCCCAGCATTTT	CASSSVYSNQPQHF
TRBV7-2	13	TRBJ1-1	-	TGTGCCAGCAGGACAGCGCTGAACACTGAAGCTTTCTTT	CASRTALNTEAFF